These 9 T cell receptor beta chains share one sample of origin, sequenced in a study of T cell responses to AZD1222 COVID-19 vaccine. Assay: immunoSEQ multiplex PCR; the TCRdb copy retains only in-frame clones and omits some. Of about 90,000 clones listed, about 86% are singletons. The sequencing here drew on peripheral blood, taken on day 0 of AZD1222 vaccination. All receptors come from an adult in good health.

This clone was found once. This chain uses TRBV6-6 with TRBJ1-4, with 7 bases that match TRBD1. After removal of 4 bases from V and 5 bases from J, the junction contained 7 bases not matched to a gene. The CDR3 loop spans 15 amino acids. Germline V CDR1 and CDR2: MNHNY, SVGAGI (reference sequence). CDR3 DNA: TGTGCCAGCAGTTCTGGACAGGAAAGAAATGAAAAACTGTTTTTT. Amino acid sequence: CASSSGQERNEKLFF.

CDR3 bases: TGTGCCAGTAGAGTAGGGGACCAGCCCCAGCATTTT. This codes for CASRVGDQPQHF. This sequence joins TRBV19 and TRBJ1-5; tentatively, D is TRBD1 (5 bases). This CDR3 contains 12 residues. The germline V and J ends were trimmed by 6 bases and 7 bases, with 10 bases remaining between them. CDR1 is LNHDA and CDR2 is SQIVND in the germline V gene (reference sequence).

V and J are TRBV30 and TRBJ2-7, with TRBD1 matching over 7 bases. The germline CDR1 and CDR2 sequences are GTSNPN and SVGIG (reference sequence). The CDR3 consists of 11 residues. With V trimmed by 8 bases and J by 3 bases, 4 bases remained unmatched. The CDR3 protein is CAGQVYYEQYF. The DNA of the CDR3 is TGTGCCGGACAGGTATACTACGAGCAGTACTTC.

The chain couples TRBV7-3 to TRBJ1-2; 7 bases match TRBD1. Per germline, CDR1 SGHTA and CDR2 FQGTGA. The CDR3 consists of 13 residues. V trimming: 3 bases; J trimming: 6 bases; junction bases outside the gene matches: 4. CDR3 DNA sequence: TGTGCCAGCAGCTTTAGGCAGGGGGATGGCTACACCTTC. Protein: CASSFRQGDGYTF.

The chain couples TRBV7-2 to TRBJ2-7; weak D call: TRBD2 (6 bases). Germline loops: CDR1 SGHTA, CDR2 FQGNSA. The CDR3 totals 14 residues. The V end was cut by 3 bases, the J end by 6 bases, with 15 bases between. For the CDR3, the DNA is TGTGCCAGCAGCTTCCCAACGGGAGTCGCCGAGCAGTACTTC. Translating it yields CASSFPTGVAEQYF.

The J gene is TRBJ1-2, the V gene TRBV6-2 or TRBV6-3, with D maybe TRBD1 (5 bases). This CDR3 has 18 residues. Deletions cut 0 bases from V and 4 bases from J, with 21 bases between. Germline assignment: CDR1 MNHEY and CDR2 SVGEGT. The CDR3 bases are TGTGCCAGCAGTTACTCCCTCTACCCAGAGGGGAAGCTCTATGGCTACACCTTC. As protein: CASSYSLYPEGKLYGYTF.

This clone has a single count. CDR3 DNA: TGTGCCAGCAGAGAACAGGGGAATAAGAACACTGAAGCTTTCTTT. Protein sequence: CASREQGNKNTEAFF. The V call is TRBV11-3, the J call TRBJ1-1, with 7 bases fitting TRBD1. V lost 6 bases and J lost 1; bases outside the gene matches: 8. The CDR3 is 15 residues long. Germline CDR1 is SGHNT and CDR2 is YENEEA.

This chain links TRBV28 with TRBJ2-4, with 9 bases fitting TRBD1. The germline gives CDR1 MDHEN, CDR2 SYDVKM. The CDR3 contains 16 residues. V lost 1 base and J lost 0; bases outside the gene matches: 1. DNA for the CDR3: TGTGCCAGCAGTTTATCGGGACAGGGAGCCAAAAACATTCAGTACTTC. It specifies CASSLSGQGAKNIQYF.

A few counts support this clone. The DNA of the CDR3 is TGTGCCAGCAGCTACTCTGGACAGGGGGCGAAGAATGAGCAGTTCTTC. It yields the protein CASSYSGQGAKNEQFF. The chain carries TRBV7-3 and TRBJ2-1; 11 nucleotides line up with TRBD1. Germline CDR1 SGHTA, CDR2 FQGTGA. The V segment lost 4 bases and the J segment 7 bases; nucleotides outside the gene matches: 9. The CDR3 is made up of 16 amino acids.